These 24 T cell receptor beta chains share one sample of origin, sequenced in a study of cytomegalovirus exposure and HLA in healthy donors. Libraries were prepared by immunoSEQ multiplex PCR; TCRdb keeps only in-frame clonotypes and omits some of them. The sample consists of about 330,000 clones, approximately 86% of them appearing once. Sequencing used PBMCs. All receptors derive from a woman aged 25-40 years in good health and CMV-seropositive.

This chain links TRBV18 with TRBJ2-7; 8 bases are shared with TRBD1. Germline V gives CDR1 KGHSH, CDR2 LQKENI. Trimming cost V 3 bases and J 3 bases; bases outside gene matches: 7. This CDR3 has 15 amino acids. CDR3 coding DNA: TGTGCCAGCTCACCGGACAGGGTGTCGTACTACGAGCAGTACTTC. It codes for CASSPDRVSYYEQYF.

The chain has TRBV5-1 and TRBJ1-1; 12 positions agree with TRBD1. The germline V gene has CDR1 SGHRS and CDR2 YFSETQ. V was pared by 4 bases and J by 8 bases, with 18 bases of the junction left unmatched. The CDR3 is made up of 18 amino acids. CDR3 residues: CASSGTGGAGEIRPEAFF. The DNA of the CDR3 is TGCGCCAGCAGCGGGACAGGGGGCGCTGGGGAGATCCGCCCCGAAGCTTTCTTT.

This clone was counted once. The chain recombines TRBV4-1 with TRBJ1-3; 8 bases are a match to TRBD1. Germline values: CDR1 MGHRA, CDR2 YSYEKL. The CDR3 consists of 17 residues. V gave up 1 base and J gave up 0 bases; unmatched junction bases: 5. CDR3 in amino acids: CASSQVLGTGSGNTIYF. CDR3 coding DNA: TGCGCCAGCAGCCAAGTCCTGGGGACAGGCTCTGGAAACACCATATATTTT.

The chain employs TRBV7-3 and TRBJ2-1; TRBD2 agrees at 13 bases. CDR3 length equals 15 residues. CDR1 and CDR2 from the germline V gene are SGHTA and FQGTGA. Trimming took 5 bases from V and 9 from J; bases not matched to a gene: 7. CDR3 nucleotide sequence: TGTGCCAGCAGCCCAACTGGACTAGCGGGGGCTGAGCAGTTCTTC. Amino acid sequence: CASSPTGLAGAEQFF.

The CDR3 DNA sequence: TGTGCCAGCAGCTTTCCAGCGGGAGCGCGATTGGATACGCAGTATTTT. Encoded protein: CASSFPAGARLDTQYF. The rearrangement uses TRBV13 and TRBJ2-3; 8 bases are a match to TRBD2. V shed 3 bases and J 6 bases; nucleotides not matched to a gene: 11. This CDR3 contains 16 residues. The germline gives CDR1 PRHDT, CDR2 FYEKMQ (reference sequence).

For the CDR3, the DNA is TGTGCCAGCAGCGTAGAAGGGACAGTATATTCACCCCTCCACTTT. Its translation is CASSVEGTVYSPLHF. The chain employs TRBV9 and TRBJ1-6, with 7 bases fitting TRBD1. This CDR3 comprises 15 residues. Trimming at V came to 0 bases and at J to 8 bases, leaving 5 bases not matched to a gene. From germline, CDR1 is SGDLS and CDR2 YYNGEE.

The chain is built from TRBV29-1 and TRBJ2-3, with D hard to call. The CDR3 contains 13 residues. Germline-derived CDR1 and CDR2 are SQVTM and ANQGSEA. Trimming took 4 bases from V and 0 from J, leaving 8 bases between them. CDR3 region: CSVVQFSTDTQYF. In DNA form, the CDR3 reads TGCAGCGTTGTTCAGTTTAGCACAGATACGCAGTATTTT.

The rearrangement uses TRBV19 and TRBJ2-7; 8 bases align to TRBD1. The V gene's germline CDR1 is LNHDA and CDR2 SQIVND (reference sequence). The CDR3 extends over 17 amino acids. The ends lost 5 bases at V and 6 bases at J; junction bases unmatched: 18. CDR3 amino acids: CASSPRTGQGMTGEQYF. As DNA, the CDR3 is TGTGCCAGTAGTCCTCGTACAGGACAGGGTATGACTGGCGAGCAGTACTTC.

The chain uses TRBV6-1 and TRBJ1-2; D is undetermined. The CDR3 consists of 10 residues. The germline gives CDR1 MNHNS, CDR2 SASEGT. Trimming pared 2 bases from V and 10 bases from J, leaving 5 bases between. CDR3 sequence (DNA): TGTGCCAGCAGTGAACGGATCTACACCTTC. Its protein is CASSERIYTF.

The chain links TRBV10-3 to TRBJ2-5; D might be TRBD1 (5 bases). Germline V gene data show CDR1 as ENHRY and CDR2 as SYGVKD. Trimming took 3 bases from V and 5 from J, leaving 16 bases between them. This CDR3 has 15 amino acids. CDR3 sequence reads: CAISDPGPYLETQYF. The CDR3 coding sequence is TGTGCCATCAGTGACCCAGGGCCTTACTTGGAGACCCAGTACTTC.

This chain uses TRBV7-6 with TRBJ1-4; possibly TRBD1 for D (5 bases). The V end lost 5 bases, the J end lost 5 bases, and 12 bases lay between the germline ends. Looked up from germline, CDR1 is SGHVS and CDR2 is FNYEAQ. The CDR3 is made up of 14 amino acids. The CDR3 region has the DNA TGTGCCAGCAGCCTAGGGACTGTGAATGAAAAACTGTTTTTT. It yields the protein CASSLGTVNEKLFF.

This chain joins TRBV27 and TRBJ2-7; the D gene is possibly TRBD1 (6 bases). This CDR3 comprises 18 residues. In germline, CDR1 is MNHEY, CDR2 SMNVEV (reference sequence). The V end was cut by 6 bases, the J end by 0 bases, with 24 bases between. Here the CDR3 reads CASSPAASGTIYSYEQYF. The CDR3, as DNA: TGTGCCAGCAGCCCTGCTGCGTCCGGGACAATCTACTCCTACGAGCAGTACTTC.

The chain uses TRBV29-1 and TRBJ2-2; 7 bases agree with TRBD2. The V gene end was trimmed by 7 bases and the J gene end by 3 bases; junction bases not matched to a gene: 11. CDR1 and CDR2 (germline): SQVTM, ANQGSEA. The CDR3 runs to 15 residues. The CDR3: CSADGGRGDTGELFF. The DNA of the CDR3 is TGCAGCGCGGACGGGGGGAGAGGAGACACCGGGGAGCTGTTTTTT.

This rearrangement joins TRBV18 to TRBJ2-3; 10 bases line up with TRBD2. The CDR3 runs 14 residues. From germline, CDR1 is KGHSH and CDR2 LQKENI. V shed 3 bases and J 4 bases; nucleotides not matched to a gene: 1. Here the CDR3 reads CASSPGLASDTQYF. The DNA for the CDR3 is TGTGCCAGCTCACCGGGACTAGCGTCAGATACGCAGTATTTT.

V gene TRBV28 combines with J gene TRBJ1-4; D ambiguous. CDR1 and CDR2 (germline): MDHEN, SYDVKM. V gave up 2 bases and J gave up 5 bases, with 15 bases separating them. CDR3 length equals 16 residues. CDR3: CASSLPLRETNEKLFF. CDR3 DNA: TGTGCCAGCAGTTTACCCCTCCGGGAGACGAATGAAAAACTGTTTTTT.

A few counts support this clone. This chain connects TRBV9 to TRBJ1-1; D might be TRBD1 (5 bases). The CDR3 runs to 15 residues. CDR1 and CDR2 (germline): SGDLS, YYNGEE. Trimming removed 1 base from V and 4 bases from J, with 14 bases in between. CDR3 bases: TGTGCCAGCAGCGTACAAGGGTCGGGGACCACTGAAGCTTTCTTT. The encoded protein is CASSVQGSGTTEAFF. The complete variable domain, with remaining parts taken from reference TRBV9 and TRBJ1-1, reads DSGVTQTPKHLITATGQRVTLRCSPRSGDLSVYWYQQSLDQGLQFLIQYYNGEERAKGNILERFSAQQFPDLHSELNLSSLELGDSALYFCASSVQGSGTTEAFFGQGTRLTVV.

The CDR3 region is CASSLKREVEQFF. The DNA of the CDR3 is TGTGCCAGCAGCTTGAAGCGGGAGGTTGAGCAGTTCTTC. The rearrangement uses TRBV5-4 and TRBJ2-1, with 9 bases that match TRBD2. The trim removed 1 base at V and 9 bases at J, leaving 2 bases unmatched. The CDR3 length is 13 residues. Germline V gene data show CDR1 as SGHNT and CDR2 as YYREEE (reference sequence).

This clone was recorded once. V usage is TRBV5-1 and J usage is TRBJ1-3; possibly TRBD1 for D (5 bases). This CDR3 is built from 14 residues. Germline V gene lookup returns CDR1 SGHRS and CDR2 YFSETQ. CDR3 amino acids: CAVAGRASGNTIYF. In DNA, the CDR3 is TGCGCGGTAGCGGGGCGGGCCTCTGGAAACACCATATATTTT. The complete variable domain, with remaining parts taken from reference TRBV5-1 and TRBJ1-3, reads KAGVTQTPRYLIKTRGQQVTLSCSPISGHRSVSWYQQTPGQGLQFLFEYFSETQRNKGNFPGRFSGRQFSNSRSEMNVSTLELGDSALYLCAVAGRASGNTIYFGEGSWLTVV.

This chain links TRBV11-2 with TRBJ1-2, with D unclear. CDR3 length: 14 amino acids. The V end was cut by 0 bases, the J end by 5 bases, with 10 bases between. Germline V lookup: CDR1 SGHAT, CDR2 FQNNGV. The CDR3 is CASSLEEDLYGYTF. CDR3 coding DNA: TGTGCCAGCAGCTTAGAGGAAGATTTGTATGGCTACACCTTC.

Turning to this clone: Other DNA sequences in this specimen translate into the identical CDR3. The chain has TRBV5-1 and TRBJ2-1, with 13 bases identical to TRBD2. The CDR3 covers 15 residues. V shed 1 base, J shed 7 bases, and the junction held 2 bases outside the gene matches. The V gene's germline CDR1 is SGHRS and CDR2 YFSETQ. CDR3 sequence: CASSLRTSGSNEQFF. CDR3 nucleotides: TGCGCCAGCAGCTTGCGGACTAGCGGGAGTAATGAGCAGTTCTTC. Full variable domain (rest looked up from reference TRBV5-1 and TRBJ2-1): KAGVTQTPRYLIKTRGQQVTLSCSPISGHRSVSWYQQTPGQGLQFLFEYFSETQRNKGNFPGRFSGRQFSNSRSEMNVSTLELGDSALYLCASSLRTSGSNEQFFGPGTRLTVL.

The chain recombines TRBV7-3 with TRBJ2-3; possibly TRBD1 for D (6 bases). V gave up 1 base and J gave up 5 bases, with 16 bases separating them. This CDR3 is built from 16 residues. Germline values: CDR1 SGHTA, CDR2 FQGTGA. This CDR3 reads CASSLKGRGRGDTQYF. The DNA of the CDR3 is TGTGCCAGCAGCTTAAAGGGCAGGGGAAGGGGAGATACGCAGTATTTT.

The V and J genes are TRBV7-8 and TRBJ2-7; D is possibly TRBD1 or TRBD2 (6 bases each). Germline V gives CDR1 SGHVS, CDR2 FQNEAQ. Trimming took 5 bases from V and 3 from J, leaving 20 bases between them. The CDR3 length is 16 residues. Written as DNA, the CDR3 is TGTGCCAGCAGCAGCGTTTTAGGAGGGGGAAACTACGAGCAGTACTTC. It specifies CASSSVLGGGNYEQYF.

The V gene is TRBV7-9, the J gene TRBJ2-3; D may match TRBD1 or TRBD2 (5 bases each). The CDR3 is made up of 17 amino acids. Germline CDR1 reads SEHNR; CDR2 reads FQNEAQ (reference sequence). Trimming stripped 2 bases from V and 0 bases from J, with 15 bases between. The CDR3 DNA is TGTGCCAGCAGCTTACCAACACCGGGACCAAGCACAGATACGCAGTATTTT. This translates into CASSLPTPGPSTDTQYF.

The chain uses TRBV13 and TRBJ2-7; D is tentatively TRBD1 or TRBD2 (5 bases each). V dropped 5 bases and J dropped 0 bases, with 14 bases sitting between them. Looked up from germline, CDR1 is PRHDT and CDR2 is FYEKMQ (reference sequence). The CDR3 has 15 amino acids. The CDR3 DNA is TGTGCCAGCAGCCCCGGGGCGAGGAGCTCCTACGAGCAGTACTTC. Residues: CASSPGARSSYEQYF.